Reported below is one T cell receptor beta chain. The data are from a study of neoadjuvant anti-PD-1 for oral cavity cancer. The table came from immunoSEQ multiplex PCR; TCRdb's copy has only in-frame clones and leaves some out. The sample consists of roughly 16,000 clones, 35% to 40% of them appearing once. Time point indicated: after neoadjuvant nivolumab, at surgical resection. These oral cavity squamous cell carcinomas were HPV-negative and locally advanced. CDR1 and CDR2 (germline): MNHNS, SASEGT. The CDR3 is 11 amino acids. Deletions cut 1 base from V and 10 bases from J, with 7 bases between. The chain carries TRBV6-1 and TRBJ1-2; a possible D gene is TRBD1 (5 bases). The sequence was obtained from a person aged 35 to 85 with oral cavity squamous cell carcinoma. The specimen comprised tumor tissue, sampled after nivolumab (anti-PD-1) treatment. This chain's CDR3 is CASSEGQIYTF. In nucleotides, the CDR3 is TGTGCCAGCAGTGAAGGACAGATCTACACCTTC.